Below are 20 T cell receptor beta chains sequenced from a single sample in a study of blood T cell repertoires in COVID-19. Generated by immunoSEQ multiplex PCR, the TCRdb table keeps only in-frame clones and is missing some. The sample records 150,000 to 200,000 clones, 70% to 85% being singletons. The sample comprised peripheral blood. All receptors come from a woman in her 30s with acute or convalescent COVID-19.

This clone was seen a single time. The J gene is TRBJ1-5, the V gene TRBV29-1; the D is unclear. V lost 4 bases and J lost 9, with 10 bases in between. CDR1 SQVTM and CDR2 ANQGSEA come from the germline V gene. CDR3 length: 11 residues. In DNA, the CDR3 is TGCAGCGTTGGGTCAGATGGGCCCCAGCATTTT. The encoded protein is CSVGSDGPQHF.

The chain has TRBV27 and TRBJ1-5; D is perhaps TRBD1 (5 bases). This CDR3 contains 14 residues. The ends were cut back, 6 bases at V and 0 bases at J, with 9 bases in the middle. Looked up from germline, CDR1 is MNHEY and CDR2 is SMNVEV (reference sequence). DNA for the CDR3: TGTGCCAGCAGCGACAGTTATAGCAATCAGCCCCAGCATTTT. Encoded protein: CASSDSYSNQPQHF.

V gene TRBV5-6 combines with J gene TRBJ2-7, with 7 bases aligning to TRBD1. CDR1 and CDR2 (germline): SGHDT, YYEEEE. V gave up 2 bases and J gave up 2 bases; unmatched junction bases: 1. The CDR3 length is 13 residues. The CDR3 spells CASSLTGAYEQYF. Written as DNA, the CDR3 is TGTGCCAGCAGCTTAACAGGGGCCTACGAGCAGTACTTC.

The chain is built from TRBV7-2 and TRBJ1-5, with a possible D match to TRBD1 (6 bases). The CDR3 contains 14 residues. Germline CDR1 and CDR2: SGHTA and FQGNSA. The ends were cut back, 2 bases at V and 6 bases at J, with 11 bases in the middle. The CDR3 bases are TGTGCCAGCAGCTTATCTGGGGGCGGTCAGCCCCAGCATTTT. Translation gives CASSLSGGGQPQHF. Filled out from reference TRBV7-2 and TRBJ1-5, the complete variable domain reads GAGVSQSPSNKVTEKGKDVELRCDPISGHTALYWYRQSLGQGLEFLIYFQGNSAPDKSGLPSDRFSAERTGGSVSTLTIQRTQQEDSAVYLCASSLSGGGQPQHFGDGTRLSIL.

The V call is TRBV27, the J call TRBJ1-2, with D perhaps TRBD1 (6 bases). Per germline, CDR1 MNHEY and CDR2 SMNVEV (reference sequence). The V gene lost 6 bases and the J gene lost 5 bases, with 16 bases spanning the gap. The CDR3 sequence is 14 residues long. CDR3 loop: CASSATTTGYGYTF. The CDR3 nucleotides are TGTGCCAGCAGCGCCACTACGACAGGATATGGCTACACCTTC.

Here the CDR3 DNA reads TGTGCCAGCAGCTCGGTCCTCTACGAGCAGTACTTC. Protein: CASSSVLYEQYF. The genes are TRBV6-5 and TRBJ2-7; D is unclear. CDR1 MNHEY and CDR2 SVGAGI come from the germline V gene. The V and J ends lost 6 bases and 3 bases respectively, with 9 bases between them. This CDR3 is 12 amino acids long.

This chain joins TRBV5-4 and TRBJ2-4, with TRBD2 identical over 7 bases. Looked up from germline, CDR1 is SGHNT and CDR2 is YYREEE (reference sequence). Trimming removed 0 bases from V and 9 bases from J; junction bases left unmatched: 6. This CDR3 contains 14 residues. The CDR3, as DNA: TGTGCCAGCAGCTTGGATAGCGGCGGGGGCATTCAGTACTTC. Protein: CASSLDSGGGIQYF.

This clone was detected once. This chain links TRBV6-1 with TRBJ2-1; D possibly corresponds to TRBD2 (5 bases). Germline V gives CDR1 MNHNS, CDR2 SASEGT. V lost 4 bases, J lost 4 bases, and 20 bases lay in between. The CDR3 has 17 residues. CDR3 nucleotide sequence: TGTGCCAGCAGTGCGGGGTCTAACCTGAAATTGTACAATGAGCAGTTCTTC. Translated, it gives CASSAGSNLKLYNEQFF.

This clone appeared a few times. This chain links TRBV27 with TRBJ1-4, with D possibly being TRBD1 (6 bases). The V end was cut by 5 bases, the J end by 8 bases, with 12 bases between. The CDR3 consists of 13 residues. Germline-derived CDR1 and CDR2 are MNHEY and SMNVEV (reference sequence). The CDR3 DNA is TGTGCCAGCAGTCTGACAGGATACGAAAAACTGTTTTTT. It specifies CASSLTGYEKLFF.

The rearrangement joins TRBV28 to TRBJ2-7, with a weak D call TRBD1 (5 bases). The germline V and J ends were trimmed by 6 bases and 6 bases, with 9 bases remaining between them. CDR3 length: 11 amino acids. Germline CDR1 is MDHEN and CDR2 is SYDVKM. CDR3 bases: TGTGCCAGCAGCCCAGGGATCGAGCAGTACTTC. Its protein product is CASSPGIEQYF.

J is TRBJ2-7 and V is TRBV10-3; the match to TRBD2 covers 9 bases. V lost 4 bases, J lost 7 bases, and 8 bases stayed unmatched. This CDR3 comprises 14 residues. Germline V gene lookup returns CDR1 ENHRY and CDR2 SYGVKD. This CDR3 is CAISVGAGGLEQYF. DNA for the CDR3: TGTGCCATCAGTGTCGGAGCGGGAGGATTAGAGCAGTACTTC.

The J gene is TRBJ2-3, the V gene TRBV9, with 11 positions matching TRBD2. Unmatched junction bases numbered 9, after V lost 1 base and J lost 2 bases. Germline V gene sequence: CDR1 SGDLS, CDR2 YYNGEE. The CDR3 is 18 amino acids. CDR3 sequence: CASSVLSGLAGSTDTQYF. DNA of the CDR3: TGTGCCAGCAGCGTATTGTCCGGACTAGCGGGCTCCACAGATACGCAGTATTTT.

The genes are TRBV5-4 and TRBJ1-2; 9 bases line up with TRBD1. V lost 0 bases and J lost 5; bases outside the gene matches: 5. The germline V gene has CDR1 SGHNT and CDR2 YYREEE (reference sequence). This CDR3 comprises 15 residues. Here the CDR3 DNA reads TGTGCCAGCAGCTTGGTACAGGGGGCCGGGTATGGCTACACCTTC. Translating gives CASSLVQGAGYGYTF.

The chain is built from TRBV23-1 and TRBJ2-7, with a tentative D call TRBD1 (6 bases). TRBV23-1 is sorted into the ORF group, with uncertain function. The CDR3 length is 17 residues. Deletions cut 1 base from V and 0 bases from J, with 16 bases between. The CDR3 here is CASSQLTGTLTSYEQYF. DNA for the CDR3: TGCGCCAGCAGTCAATTAACAGGGACCCTTACCTCCTACGAGCAGTACTTC.

The rearrangement links TRBV6-5 to TRBJ1-2; TRBD1 aligns across 8 bases. V shed 5 bases, J shed 6 bases, and the junction held 11 bases outside the gene matches. From germline, CDR1 is MNHEY and CDR2 SVGAGI. CDR3 size: 15 residues. CDR3 nucleotide sequence: TGTGCCAGCAGTCAGGGGGCGCCCCGTAGGGATGGCTACACCTTC. Its protein product is CASSQGAPRRDGYTF.

This clone was seen a single time. The chain has TRBV30 and TRBJ1-2; TRBD1 matches 7 bases. The CDR3 contains 14 residues. The junction had 3 bases not matched to a gene; V was cut back by 0 bases and J by 2 bases. CDR1 and CDR2 from the germline V gene are GTSNPN and SVGIG (reference sequence). The CDR3 sequence is CAWSVLQGNYGYTF. CDR3 coding DNA: TGTGCCTGGAGTGTACTACAGGGGAACTATGGCTACACCTTC.

The rearrangement joins TRBV7-3 to TRBJ1-6; D is undetermined. In germline, CDR1 is SGHTA, CDR2 FQGTGA. The CDR3 is made up of 14 amino acids. Trimming pared 5 bases from V and 2 bases from J, leaving 7 bases between. This CDR3 is CASSVGAYNSPLHF. The CDR3 nucleotides are TGTGCCAGCAGCGTAGGAGCCTATAATTCACCCCTCCACTTT.

This chain uses TRBV7-2 with TRBJ1-1; 9 positions match TRBD1. The CDR3 runs 14 residues. Germline V gives CDR1 SGHTA, CDR2 FQGNSA. The ends lost 2 bases at V and 11 bases at J; junction bases unmatched: 9. As DNA, the CDR3 is TGTGCCAGCAGCTTAACCGGGACAGGGAGATGGGCTTTCTTT. Protein: CASSLTGTGRWAFF.

The chain is built from TRBV7-2 and TRBJ1-1; no reliable D call. The length of the CDR3 is 15 residues. The V gene lost 2 bases and the J gene lost 1 base, with 11 bases spanning the gap. Looked up from germline, CDR1 is SGHTA and CDR2 is FQGNSA. Here the CDR3 DNA reads TGTGCCAGCAGCTTAAAGTCCGGCGGGAACACTGAAGCTTTCTTT. Its translation: CASSLKSGGNTEAFF.

The CDR3 spells CASKTPGQNTEAFF. The CDR3 coding sequence is TGTGCCAGCAAGACCCCGGGACAGAACACTGAAGCTTTCTTT. The rearrangement uses TRBV6-6 and TRBJ1-1, with TRBD1 as a possible D gene (6 bases). This CDR3 has 14 amino acids. V was shortened by 7 bases and J by 1 base, with 13 bases between the two germline ends. Germline values: CDR1 MNHNY, CDR2 SVGAGI (reference sequence).